This TCR beta chain emerged from a study of identifying expanded T cells in peripheral blood. Study-wide points: Over about two and four weeks, about 16 and 19 clones changed, versus approximately 1.2 between replicates. Two-week clone count variance significantly increased as total template count grew.

Healthy donors had no documented immune events, such as infections, while sampled. Profiling relied on immunoSEQ multiplex PCR, and the TCRdb table lists in-frame clones only, not all of them. There are roughly 130,000 clones in the sample; less than 90% occur only once, and approximately 8.9% lies in the top ten. As to this clone: Antigen: not known. Relative to the germline gene, one junction end is altered; a read error may explain this.

This receptor was obtained from a person between 18 and 75 years old in good health. The sequencing input was blood.

CDR3 amino acids: CASSLRRTGPYQQYF. CDR3 DNA: TGTGCCAGCAGCCTCAGACGGACAGGGCCCTACCAGCAGTACTTC. This sequence joins TRBV7-2 and TRBJ2-7; 8 bases align to TRBD1. Germline V gives CDR1 SGHTA, CDR2 FQGNSA. The CDR3 totals 15 residues. Full variable domain (missing parts from reference TRBV7-2 and TRBJ2-7): GAGVSQSPSNKVTEKGKDVELRCDPISGHTALYWYRQSLGQGLEFLIYFQGNSAPDKSGLPSDRFSAERTGGSVSTLTIQRTQQEDSAVYLCASSLRRTGPYQQYFGPGTRLTVT.